This T cell receptor (beta chain) was sequenced for a study of T cell responses to AZD1222 COVID-19 vaccine. Study results and limitations: Without day 14 samples, only post-peak T cell repertoires were studied. The donor cohort was predominantly white British with a female majority, and clonal diversity may have been underestimated.

This clone was counted once. Its antigen is as yet unknown. TCRdb's table, derived via immunoSEQ multiplex PCR, lists solely in-frame clones and lacks some. The data hold around 150,000 clones, with about 92% observed a single time. Second doses that came at about 4 or about 12 weeks were put together. The sequence came from an adult who received the AZD1222 COVID-19 vaccine. Material: peripheral blood, obtained 28 days after the second AZD1222 dose.

The DNA for the CDR3 is TGCGCCAGCAGCCCTCCCTACAACCAGACCTACGAGCAGTACTTC. This codes for CASSPPYNQTYEQYF. This sequence joins TRBV5-1 and TRBJ2-7, with D hard to call. This CDR3 has 15 residues. Trimming stripped 4 bases from V and 2 bases from J, with 16 bases between. Germline V lookup: CDR1 SGHRS, CDR2 YFSETQ.